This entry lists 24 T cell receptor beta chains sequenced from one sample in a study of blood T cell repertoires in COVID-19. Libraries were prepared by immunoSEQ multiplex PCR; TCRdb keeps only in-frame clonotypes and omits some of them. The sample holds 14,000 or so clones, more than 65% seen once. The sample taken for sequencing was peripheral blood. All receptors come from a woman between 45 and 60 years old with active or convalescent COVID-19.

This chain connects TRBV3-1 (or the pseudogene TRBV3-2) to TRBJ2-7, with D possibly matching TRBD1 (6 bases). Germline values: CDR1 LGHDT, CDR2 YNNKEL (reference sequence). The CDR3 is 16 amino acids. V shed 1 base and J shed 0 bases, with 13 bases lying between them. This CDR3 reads CASSQGGRVSSYEQYF. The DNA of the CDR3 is TGTGCCAGCAGCCAAGGGGGGCGGGTAAGCTCCTACGAGCAGTACTTC.

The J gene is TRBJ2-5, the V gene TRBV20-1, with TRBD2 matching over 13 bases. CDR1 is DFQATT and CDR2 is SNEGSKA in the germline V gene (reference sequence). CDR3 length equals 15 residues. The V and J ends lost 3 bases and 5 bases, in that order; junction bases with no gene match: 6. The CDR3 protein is CSASTSGRAGETQYF. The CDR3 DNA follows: TGCAGTGCTAGTACTAGCGGGAGGGCCGGGGAGACCCAGTACTTC.

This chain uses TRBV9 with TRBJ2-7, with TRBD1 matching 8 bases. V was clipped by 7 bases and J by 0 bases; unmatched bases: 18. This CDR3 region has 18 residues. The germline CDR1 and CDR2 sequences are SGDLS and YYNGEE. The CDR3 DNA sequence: TGTGCCAGCGGAGTCTCCCCCGGCCGTACAGGGGGCTCCTACGAGCAGTACTTC. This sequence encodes CASGVSPGRTGGSYEQYF. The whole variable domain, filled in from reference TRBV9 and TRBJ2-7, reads DSGVTQTPKHLITATGQRVTLRCSPRSGDLSVYWYQQSLDQGLQFLIQYYNGEERAKGNILERFSAQQFPDLHSELNLSSLELGDSALYFCASGVSPGRTGGSYEQYFGPGTRLTVT.

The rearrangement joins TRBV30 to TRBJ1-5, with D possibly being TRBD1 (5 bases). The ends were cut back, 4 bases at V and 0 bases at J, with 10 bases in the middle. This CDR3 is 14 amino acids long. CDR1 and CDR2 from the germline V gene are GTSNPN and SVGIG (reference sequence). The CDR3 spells CAWTTGGSNQPQHF. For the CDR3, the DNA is TGTGCCTGGACTACGGGGGGTAGCAATCAGCCCCAGCATTTT.

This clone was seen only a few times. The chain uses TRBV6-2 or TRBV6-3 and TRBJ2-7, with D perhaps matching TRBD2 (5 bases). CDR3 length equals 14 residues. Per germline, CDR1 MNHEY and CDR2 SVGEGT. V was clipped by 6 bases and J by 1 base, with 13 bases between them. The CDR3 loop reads CASSLTGLSYEQYF. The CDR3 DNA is TGTGCCAGCAGCCTCACTGGACTTTCCTACGAGCAGTACTTC.

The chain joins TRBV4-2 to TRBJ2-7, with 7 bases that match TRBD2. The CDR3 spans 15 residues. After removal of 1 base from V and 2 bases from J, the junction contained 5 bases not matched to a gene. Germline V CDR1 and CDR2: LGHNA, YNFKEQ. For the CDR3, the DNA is TGTGCCAGCAGCCAAGGTGTAACTAGCGCCTACGAGCAGTACTTC. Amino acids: CASSQGVTSAYEQYF.

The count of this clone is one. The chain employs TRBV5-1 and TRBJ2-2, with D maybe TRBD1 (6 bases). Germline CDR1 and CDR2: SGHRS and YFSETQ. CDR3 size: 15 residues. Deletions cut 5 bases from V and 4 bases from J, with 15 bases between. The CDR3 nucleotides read TGCGCCAGCAGAAGAGGGGGAATTGGCACCGGGGAGCTGTTTTTT. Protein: CASRRGGIGTGELFF.

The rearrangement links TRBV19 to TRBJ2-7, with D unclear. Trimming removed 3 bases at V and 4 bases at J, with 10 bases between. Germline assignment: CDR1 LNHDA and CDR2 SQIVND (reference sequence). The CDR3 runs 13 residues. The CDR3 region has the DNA TGTGCCAGTAGTATTACCACCACTTACGAGCAGTACTTC. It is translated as CASSITTTYEQYF.

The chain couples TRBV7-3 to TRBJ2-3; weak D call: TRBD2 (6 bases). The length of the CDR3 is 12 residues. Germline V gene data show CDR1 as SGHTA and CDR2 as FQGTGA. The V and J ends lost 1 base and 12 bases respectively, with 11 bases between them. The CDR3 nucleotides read TGTGCCAGCAGCTTAATGGGAGGCACACAGTATTTT. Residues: CASSLMGGTQYF.

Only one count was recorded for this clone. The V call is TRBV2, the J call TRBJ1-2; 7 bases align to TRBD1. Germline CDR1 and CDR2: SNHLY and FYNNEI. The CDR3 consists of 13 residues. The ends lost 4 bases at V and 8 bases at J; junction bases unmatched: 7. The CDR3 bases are TGTGCCAGCAGTGGACCGACAGGGTGGGGCTACACCTTC. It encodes CASSGPTGWGYTF.

This CDR3 is CATSDPRDPAGEQFF. As DNA, the CDR3 is TGTGCCACCAGTGACCCGAGGGACCCAGCGGGGGAGCAGTTCTTC. The V and J genes are TRBV24-1 and TRBJ2-1; 7 nucleotides align to TRBD2. The CDR3 loop spans 15 amino acids. The V gene end was trimmed by 4 bases and the J gene end by 10 bases; junction bases not matched to a gene: 12. Germline V CDR1 and CDR2: KGHDR, SFDVKD.

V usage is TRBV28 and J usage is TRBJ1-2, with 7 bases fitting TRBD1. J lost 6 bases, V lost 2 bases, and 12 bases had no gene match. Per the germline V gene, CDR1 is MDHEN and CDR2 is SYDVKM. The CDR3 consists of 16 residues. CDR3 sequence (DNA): TGTGCCAGCAGTTTAGGGACAGCCGATGTTTTTAATGGCTACACCTTC. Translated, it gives CASSLGTADVFNGYTF.

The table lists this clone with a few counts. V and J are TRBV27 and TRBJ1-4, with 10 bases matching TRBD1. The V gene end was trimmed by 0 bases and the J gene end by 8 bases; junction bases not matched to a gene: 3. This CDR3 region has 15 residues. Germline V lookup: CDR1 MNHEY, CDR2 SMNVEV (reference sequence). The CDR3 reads CASSLSGTGVEKLFF. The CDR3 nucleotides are TGTGCCAGCAGTTTATCAGGGACAGGGGTCGAAAAACTGTTTTTT.

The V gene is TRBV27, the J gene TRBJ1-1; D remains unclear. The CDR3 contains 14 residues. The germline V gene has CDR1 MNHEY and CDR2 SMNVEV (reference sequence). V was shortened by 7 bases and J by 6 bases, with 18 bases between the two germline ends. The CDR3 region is CASMLGLGSAEAFF. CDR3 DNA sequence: TGTGCCAGCATGCTCGGGTTAGGGAGCGCTGAAGCTTTCTTT.

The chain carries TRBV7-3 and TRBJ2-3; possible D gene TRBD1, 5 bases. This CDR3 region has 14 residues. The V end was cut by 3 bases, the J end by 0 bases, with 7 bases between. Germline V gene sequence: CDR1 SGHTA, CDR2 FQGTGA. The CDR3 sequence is CASSFQGSTDTQYF. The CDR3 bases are TGTGCCAGCAGCTTCCAGGGTAGCACAGATACGCAGTATTTT.

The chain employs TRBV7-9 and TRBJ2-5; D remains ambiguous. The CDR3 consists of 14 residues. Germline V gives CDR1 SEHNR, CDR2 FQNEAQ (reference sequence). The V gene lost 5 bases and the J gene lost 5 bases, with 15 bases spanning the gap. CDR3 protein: CASSPEWLGETQYF. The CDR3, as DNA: TGTGCCAGCAGCCCGGAATGGCTCGGGGAGACCCAGTACTTC.

DNA of the CDR3: TGCGCCAGCAGCTCCGGACAGGGTGTGACAGATACGCAGTATTTT. This sequence encodes CASSSGQGVTDTQYF. The chain has TRBV5-1 and TRBJ2-3; 8 bases match TRBD1. Looked up from germline, CDR1 is SGHRS and CDR2 is YFSETQ. The CDR3 is 15 residues long. J lost 3 bases, V lost 3 bases, and 6 bases had no gene match.

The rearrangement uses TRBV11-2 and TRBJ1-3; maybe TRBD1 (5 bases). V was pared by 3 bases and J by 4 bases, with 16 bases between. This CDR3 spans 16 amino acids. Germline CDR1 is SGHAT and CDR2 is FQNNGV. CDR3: CASSFPRGSGGNTIYF. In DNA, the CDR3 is TGTGCCAGCAGCTTCCCCCGGGGGTCCGGAGGAAACACCATATATTTT.

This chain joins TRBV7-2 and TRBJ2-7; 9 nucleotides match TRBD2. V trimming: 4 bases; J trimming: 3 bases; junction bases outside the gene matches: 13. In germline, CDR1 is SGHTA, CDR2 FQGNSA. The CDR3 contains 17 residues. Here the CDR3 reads CASSWGLVVAGDYEQYF. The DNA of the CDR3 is TGTGCCAGCAGCTGGGGTCTTGTGGTAGCGGGGGACTACGAGCAGTACTTC.

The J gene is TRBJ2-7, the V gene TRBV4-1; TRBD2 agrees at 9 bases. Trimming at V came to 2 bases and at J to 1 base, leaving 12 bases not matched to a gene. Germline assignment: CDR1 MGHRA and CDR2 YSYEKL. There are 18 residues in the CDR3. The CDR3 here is CASSQSAGLAGSSYEQYF. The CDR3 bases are TGCGCCAGCAGCCAAAGCGCAGGGCTAGCGGGATCTTCCTACGAGCAGTACTTC.

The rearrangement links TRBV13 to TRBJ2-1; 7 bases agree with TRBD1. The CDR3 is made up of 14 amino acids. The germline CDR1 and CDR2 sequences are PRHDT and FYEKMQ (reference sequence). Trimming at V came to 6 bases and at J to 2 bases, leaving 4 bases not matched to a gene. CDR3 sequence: CASSRGQAYNEQFF. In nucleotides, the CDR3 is TGTGCCAGCAGTCGCGGACAGGCCTACAATGAGCAGTTCTTC.

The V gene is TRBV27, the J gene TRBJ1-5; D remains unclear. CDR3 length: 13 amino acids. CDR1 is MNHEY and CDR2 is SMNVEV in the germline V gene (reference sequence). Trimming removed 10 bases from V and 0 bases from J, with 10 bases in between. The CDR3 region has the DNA TGTGCCACCTCACGGGGTAGCAATCAGCCCCAGCATTTT. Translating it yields CATSRGSNQPQHF.

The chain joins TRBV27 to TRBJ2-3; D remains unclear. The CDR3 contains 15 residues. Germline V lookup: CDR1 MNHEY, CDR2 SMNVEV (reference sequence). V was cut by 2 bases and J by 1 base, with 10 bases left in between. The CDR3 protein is CASSLTTVGTDTQYF. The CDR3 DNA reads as TGTGCCAGCAGTTTAACCACGGTGGGCACAGATACGCAGTATTTT.

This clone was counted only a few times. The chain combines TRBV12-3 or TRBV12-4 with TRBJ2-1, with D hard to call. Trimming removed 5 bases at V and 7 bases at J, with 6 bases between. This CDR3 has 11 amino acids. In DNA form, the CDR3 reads TGTGCCAGCAGTCAACGGAATGAGCAGTTCTTC. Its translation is CASSQRNEQFF.